The sample holds a few counts of the clone carrying this T cell receptor beta chain. What it recognizes is unknown. This specimen belongs to a study of T cell repertoires in cytomegalovirus infection. TCRdb re-derived calls from the reads in MiXCR, one entry per CDR3 protein. Of 310,000 or so distinct CDR3 sequences in the sample, roughly 25% are singletons; the top ten hold 13%. The material sequenced was cultured PBMCs, taken from culture after CMV antigen stimulation. The receptor was derived from a human donor in good health (CMV status not recorded). Some clones in this sample may be carry-over from other donors' samples.

The CDR3 nucleotides are TGTGCCAGCAGTGAAGGCCCGGACAGTTACATTCAGTACTTC. As protein: CASSEGPDSYIQYF. The gene calls are TRBV6-1 and TRBJ2-4, with D possibly matching TRBD1 (6 bases). Deletions cut 1 base from V and 8 bases from J, with 12 bases between. Per germline, CDR1 MNHNS and CDR2 SASEGT. The CDR3 loop spans 14 amino acids.